The 21 T cell receptor beta chains below were found in one sample sequenced in a study of shared clonotypes between healthy human individuals. TCRdb keeps only in-frame clones here, not all; method: immunoSEQ multiplex PCR. There are 1 million to 1.2 million clones in the sample; roughly 80% occur only once, and roughly 0.9% lies in the top ten. The material sequenced was memory CD4+ T cells from PBMCs. Specified subset: CD45RA-negative fraction. These receptors were obtained from a man aged 18-30 years in good health. Some clones in this sample may be carry-over from other donors' samples.

The chain links TRBV7-9 to TRBJ1-1, with unresolved D. V shed 1 base and J shed 10 bases, with 10 bases lying between them. CDR3 size: 12 residues. Looked up from germline, CDR1 is SEHNR and CDR2 is FQNEAQ (reference sequence). Written as DNA, the CDR3 is TGTGCCAGCAGCTTAGGTAACGGACCAGCTTTCTTT. It yields the protein CASSLGNGPAFF.

The gene calls are TRBV10-3 and TRBJ2-5; the match to TRBD2 covers 9 bases. The germline V gene encodes CDR1 ENHRY and CDR2 SYGVKD. The CDR3 runs to 16 residues. J lost 2 bases, V lost 9 bases, and 13 bases had no gene match. Here the CDR3 DNA reads TGTGCCATTTCCAAGTCGGGCGGGGGGGAACAAGAGACCCAGTACTTC. Translation: CAISKSGGGEQETQYF.

In its sample, this clone was seen a few times. This rearrangement joins TRBV25-1 to TRBJ2-2, with 11 bases that match TRBD2. The CDR3 loop spans 15 amino acids. J lost 5 bases, V lost 8 bases, and 7 bases had no gene match. The germline V gene encodes CDR1 MGHDK and CDR2 SYGVNS. Here the CDR3 DNA reads TGTGCCAGCGGGCCGACTAGCGGGACAACCGGGGAGCTGTTTTTT. Protein product: CASGPTSGTTGELFF.

This clone was counted only a few times. CDR3 DNA sequence: TGTGCCAGCAGCTTCCGGGGAAACACCATATATTTT. Translation gives CASSFRGNTIYF. The chain combines TRBV5-8 with TRBJ1-3; D call uncertain. The length of the CDR3 is 12 residues. The V end lost 2 bases, the J end lost 4 bases, and 4 bases lay between the germline ends. CDR1 is SGHTS, CDR2 YDEGEE, per germline.

This clone has a single count. This rearrangement joins TRBV6-1 to TRBJ2-3; 7 bases fit TRBD2. CDR3 length: 15 amino acids. CDR1 MNHNS and CDR2 SASEGT come from the germline V gene. The junction had 10 bases not matched to a gene; V was cut back by 10 bases and J by 0 bases. CDR3 nucleotides: TGTGCCACCCTCCGCCGTAGCGGGAGCACAGATACGCAGTATTTT. Amino acid sequence: CATLRRSGSTDTQYF.

This clone was seen a handful of times. The chain is built from TRBV9 and TRBJ2-2, with 7 positions matching TRBD1. V gave up 3 bases and J gave up 5 bases; unmatched junction bases: 13. CDR1 is SGDLS, CDR2 YYNGEE, per germline. This CDR3 region has 17 residues. The CDR3 loop reads CASSEYDRVSGTGELFF. The CDR3 region has the DNA TGTGCCAGCAGCGAATATGACAGGGTTAGTGGAACCGGGGAGCTGTTTTTT.

This chain uses TRBV5-1 with TRBJ2-5, with 9 nucleotides matching TRBD1. The V gene end was trimmed by 3 bases and the J gene end by 6 bases; junction bases not matched to a gene: 3. The CDR3 length is 13 residues. Germline CDR1 reads SGHRS; CDR2 reads YFSETQ. CDR3 region: CASSWTGEKTQYF. The CDR3 DNA reads as TGCGCCAGCAGCTGGACAGGGGAAAAGACCCAGTACTTC.

The genes are TRBV11-2 and TRBJ1-1, with D unclear. The CDR3 spans 13 residues. V lost 5 bases and J 1 base, leaving 8 bases between the germline ends. Germline lookup yields CDR1 SGHAT and CDR2 FQNNGV. CDR3 nucleotide sequence: TGTGCCAGCAGCCGGGGAACGAACACTGAAGCTTTCTTT. Encoded protein: CASSRGTNTEAFF.

This chain joins TRBV28 and TRBJ1-1; D possibly corresponds to TRBD1 (5 bases). Germline V gene data show CDR1 as MDHEN and CDR2 as SYDVKM. The ends were cut back, 4 bases at V and 8 bases at J, with 11 bases in the middle. This CDR3 has 12 residues. This chain's CDR3 is CASSSTNREAFF. The CDR3 nucleotides read TGTGCCAGCAGTTCCACTAACAGGGAAGCTTTCTTT.

The rearrangement links TRBV28 to TRBJ1-4; D gene unclear. The germline gives CDR1 MDHEN, CDR2 SYDVKM. The V gene lost 7 bases and the J gene lost 4 bases, with 16 bases spanning the gap. The CDR3 loop spans 15 amino acids. CDR3: CASTPREHLNEKLFF. The CDR3 nucleotides are TGTGCCAGCACCCCCCGGGAGCACCTTAATGAAAAACTGTTTTTT.

This clone has only one observation. The J gene is TRBJ1-2, the V gene TRBV5-1, with D hard to call. The CDR3 consists of 13 residues. The germline V gene has CDR1 SGHRS and CDR2 YFSETQ. Trimming left V 3 bases short and J 8 bases short, with 14 bases between. CDR3 residues: CASSSSGFSGYTF. CDR3 in DNA: TGCGCCAGCAGCTCATCAGGATTCTCCGGCTACACCTTC.

The V call is TRBV6-6, the J call TRBJ1-4; maybe TRBD1 (5 bases). Trimming took off 0 bases at V and 4 bases at J, with 9 bases between the two ends. Per germline, CDR1 MNHNY and CDR2 SVGAGI (reference sequence). The CDR3 has 15 residues. CDR3 in amino acids: CASSYSGRVNEKLFF. The CDR3 coding sequence is TGTGCCAGCAGTTACTCGGGCAGGGTTAATGAAAAACTGTTTTTT.

This clone was counted a single time. The rearrangement uses TRBV2 and TRBJ2-1, with a possible D match to TRBD2 (6 bases). V was cut by 6 bases and J by 4 bases, with 16 bases left in between. Germline lookup yields CDR1 SNHLY and CDR2 FYNNEI. This CDR3 spans 15 amino acids. The CDR3 DNA sequence: TGTGCCAGCAGGGAGACCGGGACTTCATACAATGAGCAGTTCTTC. The encoded protein is CASRETGTSYNEQFF.

This clone occurred a few times. The same CDR3 can be traced to other DNA sequences in this sample. This rearrangement joins TRBV18 to TRBJ2-3, with TRBD2 matching over 7 bases. Unmatched junction bases numbered 1, after V lost 3 bases and J lost 4 bases. The CDR3 consists of 13 residues. CDR1 and CDR2 (germline): KGHSH, LQKENI. The chain's CDR3 is CASSPAGADTQYF. CDR3 sequence (DNA): TGTGCCAGCTCACCGGCGGGGGCAGATACGCAGTATTTT. The whole variable domain, filled in from reference TRBV18 and TRBJ2-3, reads NAGVMQNPRHLVRRRGQEARLRCSPMKGHSHVYWYRQLPEEGLKFMVYLQKENIIDESGMPKERFSAEFPKEGPSILRIQQVVRGDSAAYFCASSPAGADTQYFGPGTRLTVL.

This clone has just one count. The rearrangement joins TRBV28 to TRBJ1-2, with TRBD1 matching 7 bases. With 8 bases clipped from V and 13 bases from J, the junction kept 19 bases outside the gene matches. Germline V CDR1 and CDR2: MDHEN, SYDVKM. This CDR3 comprises 14 residues. As DNA, the CDR3 is TGTGCCAGCGGGACAGCCCTTCTATTCTCCACCGCCACCTTC. It is translated as CASGTALLFSTATF.

This clone was seen only once. The rearrangement uses TRBV5-4 and TRBJ2-5; no definite D call. The CDR3 has 14 residues. Trimming pared 1 base from V and 4 bases from J, leaving 11 bases between. CDR1 is SGHNT and CDR2 is YYREEE in the germline V gene (reference sequence). CDR3 nucleotide sequence: TGTGCCAGCAGCTTGACCTCCCAAGGAGAGACCCAGTACTTC. This encodes CASSLTSQGETQYF.

The gene calls are TRBV11-2 and TRBJ2-3, with 8 bases identical to TRBD2. CDR3 length: 16 residues. Germline lookup yields CDR1 SGHAT and CDR2 FQNNGV. V trimming: 5 bases; J trimming: 5 bases; junction bases outside the gene matches: 12. Here the CDR3 reads CASSANSGMGGDTQYF. The CDR3 DNA reads TGTGCCAGCAGCGCAAATAGCGGGATGGGGGGAGATACGCAGTATTTT. The variable domain in full, with the rest retrieved from reference TRBV11-2 and TRBJ2-3, is EAGVAQSPRYKIIEKRQSVAFWCNPISGHATLYWYQQILGQGPKLLIQFQNNGVVDDSQLPKDRFSAERLKGVDSTLKIQPAKLEDSAVYLCASSANSGMGGDTQYFGPGTRLTVL.

The chain links TRBV5-1 to TRBJ2-7, with 7 bases matching TRBD1. V lost 4 bases and J lost 2; bases outside the gene matches: 9. Germline-derived CDR1 and CDR2 are SGHRS and YFSETQ. The CDR3 runs 15 residues. The CDR3, as DNA: TGCGCCAGCAGCCCTGGGACAGCTAGGCCCTACGAGCAGTACTTC. Translation: CASSPGTARPYEQYF.

The chain uses TRBV5-1 and TRBJ2-7; D could derive from TRBD1 or TRBD2 (5 bases each). CDR3 length: 14 amino acids. Trimming shortened V by 7 bases and J by 0 bases, and 14 bases separated the two germline ends. Germline-derived CDR1 and CDR2 are SGHRS and YFSETQ. CDR3 in amino acids: CASDRDGHSYEQYF. CDR3 DNA sequence: TGCGCCAGCGACCGGGACGGACACTCCTACGAGCAGTACTTC.

The genes are TRBV7-3 and TRBJ2-3; no clear D gene. Trimming shortened V by 5 bases and J by 3 bases, and 9 bases separated the two germline ends. CDR3 size: 13 residues. Germline CDR1 reads SGHTA; CDR2 reads FQGTGA. The CDR3 DNA reads as TGTGCCAGCAGCACCGGTGGGACAGATACGCAGTATTTT. Protein product: CASSTGGTDTQYF.

For this clone: The sample contains more than one DNA sequence encoding this CDR3. The chain links TRBV9 to TRBJ2-7; 11 bases match TRBD2. The CDR3 has 15 residues. V lost 3 bases and J lost 2; bases outside the gene matches: 4. The germline V gene encodes CDR1 SGDLS and CDR2 YYNGEE. The CDR3 sequence: CASSGGTSGPYEQYF. CDR3 DNA sequence: TGTGCCAGCAGCGGGGGGACTAGCGGTCCCTACGAGCAGTACTTC.